The 27 T cell receptor beta chains below come from one sample, sequenced in a study of T cell changes during pregnancy in multiple sclerosis. Sequencing used immunoSEQ multiplex PCR; TCRdb keeps in-frame clones, though not all of them. The sample carries about 89,000 clones, roughly nine tenths recorded once. This specimen consisted of peripheral blood, obtained after pregnancy. These receptors all stem from a female donor in good health, enrolled as a control in a pregnancy study.

This clone was counted a few times. The chain has TRBV19 and TRBJ1-2; 10 bases fit TRBD1. With V trimmed by 10 bases and J by 8 bases, 4 bases remained unmatched. This CDR3 spans 11 amino acids. The V gene's germline CDR1 is LNHDA and CDR2 SQIVND (reference sequence). This chain's CDR3 is CATGTGEGYTF. CDR3 nucleotides: TGTGCCACCGGGACAGGGGAGGGCTACACCTTC.

CDR3 sequence (DNA): TGTGCCAGCAGACCCGGGGGGGAGGGCGGGGAGCTGTTTTTT. Translation: CASRPGGEGGELFF. The chain has TRBV28 and TRBJ2-2; TRBD2 agrees at 8 bases. Germline-derived CDR1 and CDR2 are MDHEN and SYDVKM. This CDR3 region has 14 residues. V shed 6 bases and J 7 bases; nucleotides not matched to a gene: 7.

This chain connects TRBV7-8 to TRBJ2-2; weak D call: TRBD1 (5 bases). Trimming cost V 5 bases and J 7 bases, with 11 bases left between them. Per germline, CDR1 SGHVS and CDR2 FQNEAQ. The CDR3 contains 13 residues. The CDR3 protein is CASSPPGYGELFF. In DNA, the CDR3 is TGTGCCAGCAGCCCCCCAGGGTACGGGGAGCTGTTTTTT.

The chain carries TRBV28 and TRBJ1-1, with 7 bases that match TRBD1. V lost 7 bases, J lost 5 bases, and 7 bases stayed unmatched. This CDR3 has 13 amino acids. CDR1 and CDR2 from the germline V gene are MDHEN and SYDVKM. CDR3 DNA sequence: TGTGCCAGCAACCCCGACAGGGAGACTGAAGCTTTCTTT. Protein sequence: CASNPDRETEAFF.

The rearrangement uses TRBV4-2 and TRBJ1-5, with 7 bases matching TRBD1. The CDR3 spans 16 residues. CDR1 is LGHNA and CDR2 is YNFKEQ in the germline V gene. Trimming at V came to 0 bases and at J to 5 bases, leaving 7 bases not matched to a gene. CDR3: CASSQDLGRGDQPQHF. The DNA for the CDR3 is TGTGCCAGCAGCCAAGATCTTGGCAGGGGGGATCAGCCCCAGCATTTT.

The sample holds one count of this clone. V gene TRBV7-2 combines with J gene TRBJ2-7; TRBD1 matches at 9 bases. The junction had 14 bases not matched to a gene; V was cut back by 4 bases and J by 1 base. From germline, CDR1 is SGHTA and CDR2 FQGNSA. The CDR3 is 18 residues long. CDR3 bases: TGTGCCAGCAGCTCAAGACCCACAACAGGGGGCTGGTCCTACGAGCAGTACTTC. This codes for CASSSRPTTGGWSYEQYF.

This sequence joins TRBV4-2 and TRBJ1-1, with 7 bases identical to TRBD1. The ends lost 4 bases at V and 3 bases at J; junction bases unmatched: 2. The CDR3 runs to 13 residues. The germline gives CDR1 LGHNA, CDR2 YNFKEQ. For the CDR3, the DNA is TGTGCCAGCAGCCTGCAGGGGGACACTGAAGCTTTCTTT. Its protein product is CASSLQGDTEAFF.

J is TRBJ1-5 and V is TRBV7-3; the D gene is possibly TRBD1 (5 bases). V lost 5 bases, J lost 7 bases, and 24 bases lay in between. The CDR3 runs to 17 residues. From germline, CDR1 is SGHTA and CDR2 FQGTGA. The CDR3 loop is CASSLQKPTDINQPQHF. CDR3 nucleotides: TGTGCCAGCAGCCTACAAAAACCTACGGACATAAACCAGCCCCAGCATTTT.

The rearrangement uses TRBV7-6 and TRBJ1-3; D possibly corresponds to TRBD1 (6 bases). There are 14 residues in the CDR3. Trimming left V 7 bases short and J 1 base short, with 11 bases between. Germline V gene lookup returns CDR1 SGHVS and CDR2 FNYEAQ. The CDR3 bases are TGTGCCAGCACCCCCGGGACATCTGGAAACACCATATATTTT. It codes for CASTPGTSGNTIYF.

This sequence joins TRBV19 and TRBJ2-2; a possible D gene is TRBD2 (5 bases). Trimming removed 5 bases from V and 0 bases from J, with 13 bases in between. CDR3 length: 16 residues. Germline V CDR1 and CDR2: LNHDA, SQIVND (reference sequence). In DNA, the CDR3 is TGTGCCAGTAGTTTTGGGCCCGGGGCGAACACCGGGGAGCTGTTTTTT. It specifies CASSFGPGANTGELFF. Full variable domain (missing parts from reference TRBV19 and TRBJ2-2): DGGITQSPKYLFRKEGQNVTLSCEQNLNHDAMYWYRQDPGQGLRLIYYSQIVNDFQKGDIAEGYSVSREKKESFPLTVTSAQKNPTAFYLCASSFGPGANTGELFFGEGSRLTVL.

V usage is TRBV28 and J usage is TRBJ2-7; D perhaps matches TRBD1 (6 bases). V gave up 6 bases and J gave up 6 bases, with 18 bases separating them. The CDR3 contains 14 residues. Germline V gene sequence: CDR1 MDHEN, CDR2 SYDVKM. The CDR3 is CASSSHTGKREQYF. The CDR3 DNA reads as TGTGCCAGCAGCTCACACACAGGGAAGCGCGAGCAGTACTTC.

For the CDR3, the DNA is TGTGCCACCACAGAACAGGGGGGAGATGGCTACACCTTC. This gives the protein CATTEQGGDGYTF. This chain uses TRBV10-3 with TRBJ1-2; 8 bases align to TRBD1. The V gene end was trimmed by 10 bases and the J gene end by 6 bases; junction bases not matched to a gene: 10. CDR1 is ENHRY and CDR2 is SYGVKD in the germline V gene. The length of the CDR3 is 13 residues.

A single count supports this clone. The rearrangement links TRBV5-4 to TRBJ1-2; unclear D gene. CDR3 length equals 12 residues. V shed 5 bases and J shed 5 bases, with 10 bases lying between them. The germline CDR1 and CDR2 sequences are SGHNT and YYREEE (reference sequence). This chain's CDR3 is CASSLPGYGYTF. The CDR3 nucleotides are TGTGCCAGCAGTTTACCGGGATATGGCTACACCTTC.

This rearrangement joins TRBV6-1 to TRBJ2-5; 10 bases match TRBD2. Unmatched junction bases numbered 3, after V lost 3 bases and J lost 2 bases. Per germline, CDR1 MNHNS and CDR2 SASEGT. The CDR3 is 15 residues long. CDR3 coding DNA: TGTGCCAGCAGTGACCAAGCGGGAGGGCAAGAGACCCAGTACTTC. This sequence encodes CASSDQAGGQETQYF.

This chain links TRBV7-6 with TRBJ1-3, with D perhaps TRBD1 (5 bases). The CDR3 runs to 14 residues. Germline V gene lookup returns CDR1 SGHVS and CDR2 FNYEAQ. V lost 4 bases and J lost 2, with 9 bases in between. CDR3 bases: TGTGCCAGCAGCTGGTTGGGGCCTGGAAACACCATATATTTT. This codes for CASSWLGPGNTIYF.

The J gene is TRBJ1-4, the V gene TRBV7-9; possibly TRBD1 for D (5 bases). The CDR3 runs 17 residues. Trimming pared 5 bases from V and 7 bases from J, leaving 23 bases between. Germline V gives CDR1 SEHNR, CDR2 FQNEAQ (reference sequence). In nucleotides, the CDR3 is TGTGCCAGCAGCCCGCCTGGGTTGGCAGGACATCGTGAAAAACTGTTTTTT. Translated, it gives CASSPPGLAGHREKLFF.

The chain is built from TRBV18 and TRBJ1-1; D gene ambiguous. Germline CDR1 is KGHSH and CDR2 is LQKENI. V was trimmed by 0 bases and J by 8 bases, leaving 10 bases between them. This CDR3 spans 13 amino acids. CDR3 in amino acids: CASSPPSSNEAFF. The CDR3 DNA reads as TGTGCCAGCTCACCACCGAGCTCCAACGAAGCTTTCTTT. Full variable domain (remainder filled in from reference TRBV18 and TRBJ1-1): NAGVMQNPRHLVRRRGQEARLRCSPMKGHSHVYWYRQLPEEGLKFMVYLQKENIIDESGMPKERFSAEFPKEGPSILRIQQVVRGDSAAYFCASSPPSSNEAFFGQGTRLTVV.

This clone was observed once. The rearrangement links TRBV5-4 to TRBJ2-1, with 8 bases matching TRBD2. This CDR3 has 12 amino acids. The germline CDR1 and CDR2 sequences are SGHNT and YYREEE (reference sequence). J was trimmed by 14 bases and V by 1 base; bases with no gene match: 5. CDR3 amino acids: CASSLSGGREFF. Written as DNA, the CDR3 is TGTGCCAGCAGCTTGTCGGGAGGGCGGGAGTTCTTC.

The chain recombines TRBV27 with TRBJ2-7; D might be TRBD2 (5 bases). This CDR3 region has 14 residues. V was trimmed by 6 bases and J by 2 bases, leaving 14 bases between them. The germline V gene has CDR1 MNHEY and CDR2 SMNVEV (reference sequence). The CDR3 loop is CASSLQSGTYEQYF. The CDR3, as DNA: TGTGCCAGCAGCCTTCAATCGGGGACCTACGAGCAGTACTTC.

J is TRBJ1-1 and V is TRBV28, with a possible D match to TRBD1 (6 bases). Deletions cut 3 bases from V and 1 base from J, with 15 bases between. Germline CDR1 MDHEN, CDR2 SYDVKM. The CDR3 totals 16 residues. In DNA, the CDR3 is TGTGCCAGCAGTTTCCACTTGTTGGGGGCGAACACTGAAGCTTTCTTT. Its translation is CASSFHLLGANTEAFF.

This clone was seen once. This chain uses TRBV27 with TRBJ2-7, with TRBD1 identical over 9 bases. This CDR3 has 13 residues. Germline assignment: CDR1 MNHEY and CDR2 SMNVEV (reference sequence). Germline trimming cut 8 bases from V and 2 bases from J; bases unmatched to any gene: 4. CDR3 bases: TGTGCCAGCGCCAGGGACAGGGCCTACGAGCAGTACTTC. Its protein is CASARDRAYEQYF.

V usage is TRBV27 and J usage is TRBJ2-7; TRBD1 aligns across 7 bases. CDR1 and CDR2 from the germline V gene are MNHEY and SMNVEV (reference sequence). Unmatched junction bases numbered 10, after V lost 6 bases and J lost 2 bases. This CDR3 spans 15 amino acids. The CDR3 DNA sequence: TGTGCCAGCAGAAAACTAGGGGGCGCCGCCTACGAGCAGTACTTC. This translates into CASRKLGGAAYEQYF.

This clone has a handful of counts. This chain joins TRBV10-3 and TRBJ1-1; D is ambiguous. The CDR3 is 16 amino acids. Per the germline V gene, CDR1 is ENHRY and CDR2 is SYGVKD. The V end was cut by 0 bases, the J end by 1 base, with 12 bases between. CDR3 bases: TGTGCCATCAGTGAGTCTGGGAGACGACGGAACACTGAAGCTTTCTTT. Protein sequence: CAISESGRRRNTEAFF.

The chain recombines TRBV27 with TRBJ1-5; 7 bases are a match to TRBD1. V was pared by 5 bases and J by 2 bases, with 6 bases of the junction left unmatched. This CDR3 is built from 15 residues. Per germline, CDR1 MNHEY and CDR2 SMNVEV (reference sequence). The CDR3 DNA reads TGTGCCAGCAGTATGACAGGGTTAGGCAATCAGCCCCAGCATTTT. Amino acid sequence: CASSMTGLGNQPQHF.

J is TRBJ1-4 and V is TRBV7-2; D may be TRBD1 (5 bases). The CDR3 is 12 residues long. Germline V gene sequence: CDR1 SGHTA, CDR2 FQGNSA. Trimming pared 5 bases from V and 12 bases from J, leaving 13 bases between. The CDR3 DNA reads as TGTGCCAGCAGCCCCCGAGGGGAGGAACTGTTTTTT. It is translated as CASSPRGEELFF.

This chain uses TRBV5-1 with TRBJ2-3; D unresolved. This CDR3 contains 13 residues. With 4 bases removed from V and 2 bases from J, the gap between germline ends came to 8 bases. Looked up from germline, CDR1 is SGHRS and CDR2 is YFSETQ. In DNA, the CDR3 is TGCGCCAGCAGCAACACATACACAGATACGCAGTATTTT. It encodes CASSNTYTDTQYF.

V usage is TRBV1 and J usage is TRBJ2-1; the D call in the table, TRBD2, was not verified against the DNA. TRBV1 is deemed a pseudogene. The length of the CDR3 is 17 residues. CDR3 sequence (DNA): TGCACCAGCAGCCAAGATCTGTCTAGCGGGGATTACAATGAGCAGTTCTTC. This translates into CTSSQDLSSGDYNEQFF.